This T cell receptor beta chain derives from a study of cytomegalovirus exposure and HLA in healthy donors (dated by TCRdb to the late 2010s). In terms of the full investigation: An earlier analysis of roughly 630 of the donors reported approximately 270 Gb of sequence data and some 120 million unique TCR beta sequences from roughly 180 million T cells. To predict cytomegalovirus infection status, the study combined high-throughput TCR immunosequencing, statistical association of individual TCRs with disease status, and machine learning. Across 398 genotyped donors of the cohort, an average of approximately 220,000 unique TCR beta nucleotide sequences per donor were sequenced, and roughly 18% of those sequences were non-productive. Alongside the repertoire data, information on donor age, sex, ethnicity and CMV serostatus was compiled. An early release covering more than 500 HLA-typed donors comprised roughly 300 gigabases of sequencing data and about 90 million unique TCR sequences. The study aimed to test whether signatures of past pathogen exposure could be identified by cataloging public T cell receptors. The genetic ancestry cluster associated with self-reported Caucasian donors included roughly 84% of the 398 genotyped donors. HLA typing covered class I and class II loci at four-digit resolution. In addition to the first cohort of 650 to 750 subjects, a separate validation cohort of approximately 130 different subjects was used. Every discovery cohort repertoire had been produced on one sequencing platform. In a later analysis, previously published TCR beta repertoires from several hundred donors were re-analyzed and high-resolution HLA genotyping was added so that TCR occurrence patterns could be studied. The number of donors typed differed by locus, with about 629-630 for A, B, C, DRB1 and DQB1, around 560 for DQA1, 600 to 610 for DPA1, and 450 to 480 for DPB1. In an earlier analysis of 587 of the donors, high-throughput TCR beta sequencing was used to judge whether each TCR beta V gene segment behaved as functional or pseudogenic. Because of strong linkage in the cohort, roughly 5 DR-DQ haplotypes were treated as single units for association and clustering. In a later genetic analysis, genome-wide SNP genotypes for about three fifths of the roughly 670 donors were used, and that subset was treated as a discovery cohort. The later analysis used no new phenotypic data to find candidate immune exposures, relying instead on TCR beta sequences and their occurrence across donors. Using immunosequencing, the study profiled T cell repertoires from approximately 700 subjects and related those repertoires to cytomegalovirus serostatus.

The library relied on the immunoSEQ multiplex PCR assay. A mixture of 60 forward primers for TCR Vbeta segments and 13 reverse primers for TCR Jbeta segments was used in the multiplex PCR. The CDR3 region of rearranged TCR beta genes was amplified from genomic DNA with a multiplex PCR assay. The Illumina HiSeq System was used to sequence the amplified TCR beta libraries as 87-base-pair reads. Under the source paper's analysis protocol: A later analysis counted about 80 million unique TCR beta chains across the 550 to 800 repertoires, and roughly 11 million of these chains were shared by at least two donors. Raw reads were error-corrected and collapsed into unique sequences with a nearest-neighbor algorithm that merged closely related sequences to remove PCR and sequencing errors. Alignment of CDR3 sequences to IMGT reference sequences was used to assign V, D and J gene segments. Each retained sequence needed at least a six-nucleotide match to both a V gene segment and a J gene segment. A rearrangement was called productive if the CDR3 had no stop codons and remained in frame with V and J, and every other rearrangement was called non-productive. CDR3 was defined by IMGT convention, running from the second conserved V-encoded cysteine to the conserved J-encoded phenylalanine. The earlier analysis of about 610 of the donors excluded sequences that lacked an unambiguous match to a single V gene segment. An earlier analysis of approximately 590 of the donors called V segments functional above 56.7% productive rearrangements and segregating when the between-donor standard deviation exceeded 5%. A statistical classification framework was developed to diagnose cytomegalovirus status using the catalog of TCR beta chain sequences. In a later analysis, V and J genes were assigned by comparing TCR nucleotide sequences against IMGT/GENE-DB human TR gene sequences. A later analysis assigned CDR3 sequences and most-parsimonious VDJ recombination scenarios with the TCRdist pipeline. A later analysis defined each TCR beta chain by its CDR3 amino acid sequence plus V-gene family, and excluded reads lacking a unique V-gene family. To address suspected cross-contamination and a sequencing artifact, a later analysis removed around 590 highly shared, low-generation-probability nucleotide sequences. In a later analysis, a clonal expansion index for each public chain was calculated from normalized within-repertoire ranks of inferred template counts. In a later analysis, generation probabilities were computed with a VDJ recombination model fitted to out-of-frame rearrangements, and the resulting probabilities were checked against IGoR. A later analysis scored TCR-TCR, TCR-HLA and TCR-CMV co-occurrence with hypergeometric tests, applying a repertoire-size bias correction to TCR pairs. In a later analysis, false discovery rates were estimated by permuting HLA or CMV assignments 20 times. In a later analysis, co-occurring TCRs were grouped using DBSCAN, and TCRdist sequence similarity was added for clustering within HLA-allele-positive subsets. Repertoires with fewer than 30,000 or more than 120,000 public chains, plus five repertoires with anomalous nucleotide sharing, were excluded from co-occurrence clustering. TCRdb retrieved this table from immuneACCESS and kept in-frame rearrangements only. Not all clones are present; in checked studies, unresolved V genes account for under half, and no reason is known for the remainder. The V and J calls and clone size come from that table; D and trimming were worked out from the DNA. For this sample there are some 110,000 clones; approximately 80% appear just once. The ten top clones hold 9.5% to 15% of the sample.

The cohort comprised fewer than 750 healthy bone marrow donors. At the time of sampling, all cohort members were nominally healthy, though unrecorded immune exposures were likely present. The donor tested CMV seropositive and was one of the 289 seropositive cohort members. Every donor gave a peripheral blood sample, and the peripheral blood mononuclear cells from that sample were used for TCR beta sequencing. The Qiagen DNeasy Blood Extraction Kit was used to extract genomic DNA from the blood cell samples. Points on this clone: It has no known antigen specificity. Nothing much larger sits one base from this clone, and base qualities are not available.

Paper-wide results and their limitations: The study gave a list of more than 150 TCR beta chains associated with cytomegalovirus. When HLA alleles, especially DR and DQ, strongly co-occurred, attributing TCR associations to individual alleles was difficult. A group of highly shared sequence variants was considered likely to be a technical artifact of the sequencing pipeline. A later analysis found that TCR association rates varied across HLA loci, with DRB1 alleles showing the most associated TCRs and HLA-C alleles the fewest. Immune exposure information for the cohort was limited to CMV serostatus. In an earlier analysis of around 600 of the donors, most TCR beta V segments appeared in productive rearrangements about 90% or about 30% of the time, broadly matching IMGT annotations. Cytomegalovirus status was reported to be diagnosed by the classifier with high specificity and sensitivity in both the original and validation cohorts. Some IMGT-functional V segments, including TRBV6-2 and TRBV6-3, could not be distinguished by the 87-base-pair reads and were therefore excluded. A later analysis associated 16,951 TCR beta sequences with specific HLA alleles at a false discovery rate of 0.05. Most TCR sequences were seen in very few donors, while some public TCRs were found in many individuals. This cohort had only TCR beta chains sequenced, and the lack of alpha or paired-chain data limited which features could be detected. In a later analysis, several top co-occurrence clusters were reported to appear linked to parvovirus B19, influenza, CMV and Epstein-Barr virus. Because HLA typing was missing for some donors at each locus, association tests included only the typed subset. According to a later analysis, most CMV-associated TCR beta chains appeared to be HLA-restricted, and the HLA associations seemed to be driven largely by CMV exposure. In a later genetic analysis, fewer N-insertions in productive TCRs were reported among donors in an Asian-associated ancestry cluster than the roughly 700-donor mean. Linkage disequilibrium might explain the correlated functional status among segregating V segments, but an unknown experimental factor could not be ruled out. The presence/absence analyses assumed that sequencing depth was roughly uniform across donors, and that assumption may not be true. A few of the identified cytomegalovirus-associated TCR beta chains were confirmed in vitro to be specific for cytomegalovirus antigens. The earlier analysis of almost 600 of the donors excluded around 17 rarely observed V segments, including chromosome 9 orphons, because counts were too low. V-gene and J-gene trimming of TCR beta chains was associated with a missense DCLRE1C variant in a later genetic analysis, and the association was replicated in an independent cohort. In a later analysis, HLA-associated TCR beta chains were found to be more clonally expanded and to have lower generation probabilities than equally common non-associated chains. According to the authors, the approach could potentially be generalized to other disease states and immunological phenotypes. A further reported finding was that TCR beta sequences accurately predicted the HLA-A and HLA-B alleles for most subjects in the first cohort.

Germline trimming amounts to 3 bases on V and 6 bases on J, with 5 as the count of junction bases outside the gene matches. Reading from cysteine to phenylalanine, the CDR3 counts 16 amino acids. Solely the CDR3 DNA is kept, with 48 bases framed from the first base. Reading the germline V gene gives CDR1 SNHLY and CDR2 FYNNEI. The chain is assembled from TRBV2 and TRBJ2-2; 12 central nucleotides agree with TRBD2. Specimen: PBMCs. This receptor was taken from a woman aged 40 to 50 in good health and CMV-seropositive. The CDR3 region reads CASSDLAGGGAGELFF. The bases are TGTGCCAGCAGTGATCTAGCGGGAGGGGGGGCCGGGGAGCTGTTTTTT. When the CDR3 is completed using the reference TRBV2 and TRBJ2-2 genes on either side, the full variable domain is EPEVTQTPSHQVTQMGQEVILRCVPISNHLYFYWYRQILGQKVEFLVSFYNNEISEKSEIFDDQFSVERPDGSNFTLKIRSTKLEDSAMYFCASSDLAGGGAGELFFGEGSRLTVL.